This TCR beta chain derives from a study of graft-versus-host responses after intestinal transplantation. Sequenced by immunoSEQ multiplex PCR; TCRdb stores in-frame clones only, minus some. This table holds fewer than 95,000 clones, 92% found once. As for this clone: Its antigen is not identified.

General study points: GvH clones appeared in recipient marrow, some first in ileum or blood. Allografts of patients with graft-donor T cell macrochimerism showed high graft-versus-host to host-versus-graft clone ratios. Researchers found peak circulating GvH clone levels linked to early post-transplant HvG declines.

Germline V lookup: CDR1 SEHNR, CDR2 FQNEAQ (reference sequence). V was pared by 5 bases and J by 2 bases, with 12 bases of the junction left unmatched. The CDR3 has 17 residues. The TCR sequence derives from a human donor who was the organ donor for an intestinal transplant. This specimen was unstimulated CD8+ T cells sorted from spleen or lymph node cells, taken before transplant. J is TRBJ1-2 and V is TRBV7-9, with 9 bases aligning to TRBD1. The CDR3 spells CASSPTGTGSLNYGYTF. In DNA, the CDR3 is TGTGCCAGCAGCCCAACCGGGACAGGGTCTCTCAACTATGGCTACACCTTC.